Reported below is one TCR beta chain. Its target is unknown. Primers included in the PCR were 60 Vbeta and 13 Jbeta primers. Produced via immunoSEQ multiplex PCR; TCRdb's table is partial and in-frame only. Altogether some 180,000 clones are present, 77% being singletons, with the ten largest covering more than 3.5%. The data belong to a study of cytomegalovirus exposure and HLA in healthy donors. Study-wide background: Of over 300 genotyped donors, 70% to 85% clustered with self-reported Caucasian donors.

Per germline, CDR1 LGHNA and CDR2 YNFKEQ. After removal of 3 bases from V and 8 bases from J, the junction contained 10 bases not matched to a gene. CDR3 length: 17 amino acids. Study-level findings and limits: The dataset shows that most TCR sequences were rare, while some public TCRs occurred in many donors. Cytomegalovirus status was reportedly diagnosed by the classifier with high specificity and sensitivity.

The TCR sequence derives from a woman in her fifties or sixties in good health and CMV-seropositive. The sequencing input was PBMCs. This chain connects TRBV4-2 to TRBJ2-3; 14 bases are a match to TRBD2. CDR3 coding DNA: TGTGCCAGCAGCCAGACTAGCGGGAGGGCCGATTGGACTACGCAGTATTTT. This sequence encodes CASSQTSGRADWTTQYF.